The entry below gives a single T cell receptor (beta chain) sequence along with its context. The antigen remains unidentified. The second PCR ran about 6 to 11 cycles with a sample-barcoded 5' primer and J-beta primers. Each CDR3 protein is one row after TCRdb ran MiXCR on the 5' RACE reads. The sample lists nearly 800,000 distinct CDR3 sequences, roughly 25% occurring once. The data were taken from a study of blood T cells in healthy people across ages. Findings of the study overall: Unsorted PBMC material precluded a definitive naive versus antigen-experienced comparison. Strong correlation was found linking TCR beta diversity to naive T cell percentage.

With 0 bases removed from V and 1 base from J, the gap between germline ends came to 9 bases. The CDR3 loop spans 16 amino acids. Germline-derived CDR1 and CDR2 are MNHEY and SVGAGI. The sample was also linked to a second study, of T cells of mothers and their children. That work contributes: Donors comprised three healthy Caucasian mothers plus their six children. Reads recorded for TCR beta CDR3 numbered over 8 million per mother and several million per child.

This chain joins TRBV6-5 and TRBJ2-2, with a weak D call TRBD2 (5 bases). The sample comprised blood. This clonotype was obtained from a boy aged 5-17 years in good health. This CDR3 is CASSYSRVGNTGELFF. For the CDR3, the DNA is TGTGCCAGCAGTTACTCGAGGGTGGGGAACACCGGGGAGCTGTTTTTT.